A selection of T cell receptor beta chains follows, all from one sample in a study of Ad26.COV2.S vaccination and SARS-CoV-2 variants. Only in-frame clones appear in the TCRdb table, and some are missing; sequencing was by immunoSEQ multiplex PCR. The sample has 300,000 to 400,000 clones, 75% to 90% seen once. The sample here was peripheral blood, taken in a trial of Ad26.COV2.S vaccine versus placebo. These receptors were taken from a person aged 18 to 59 who received the Ad26.COV2.S COVID-19 vaccine or a placebo. Each CDR3 is given with its conserved first and last residue.

cdr3_aa j_call v_call
CASSPHFGQGNEQYF TRBJ2-7 TRBV6-2/TRBV6-3
CASSTMGYEQYF TRBJ2-7 TRBV27
CASSLVQTRETQYF TRBJ2-5 TRBV7-2
CASVGGQVDTQYF TRBJ2-3 TRBV10-2
CASTGTLEPQHF TRBJ1-5 TRBV28
CASSSGPGTEAFF TRBJ1-1 TRBV7-7
CASSPLAGVGDTQYF TRBJ2-3 TRBV3-1/TRBV3-2
CAIGSAAAGELFF TRBJ2-2 TRBV10-3
CASSHGQQGRGYTEAFF TRBJ1-1 TRBV28
CASSFWTYGYTF TRBJ1-2 TRBV7-8
CTSSVDRNTEAFF TRBJ1-1 TRBV1